This T cell receptor (beta chain) originates from a study of beta chain features in type 1 diabetes. As for the study in general: Comparable age, gender and cell yields were observed in patients relative to healthy donors. Across all samples, over 85 million sorted cells were examined. Points from the study as a whole: There was a moderate but significant shortening of TCRB CDR3s in all four CD4+ subsets of Type 1 diabetes patients.

On this clone itself: Its antigen is not identified.

TCRB transcripts that were expressed got sequenced, as all of the isolated RNA had been reverse transcribed. Repertoires were generated with immunoSEQ multiplex PCR, while TCRdb's copy carries only in-frame clones and drops some. The profile shows more than 250,000 clones, roughly a quarter of them singletons. From germline, CDR1 is SEHNR and CDR2 FQNEAQ (reference sequence). Trimming shortened V by 8 bases and J by 4 bases, and 16 bases separated the two germline ends. CDR3 length: 14 amino acids. Only one heparinised blood draw was taken per donor, and its volume averaged approximately 120 mL. Central memory, naive, regulatory and stem cell-like memory CD4+ cells were sorted by CD45RO/CCR7/CD25/CD127/CD95/CD27.

This TCR derives from a woman aged 30 to 39 with type 1 diabetes. The V and J genes are TRBV7-9 and TRBJ2-3, with a possible D match to TRBD2 (6 bases). The sequencing sample was made of naive CD4+ T cells from blood. CDR3 nucleotide sequence: TGTGCCAGCTGTACTGGCGGGAAAGCAGATACGCAGTATTTT. It translates to CASCTGGKADTQYF. Combining the CDR3 with reference TRBV7-9 and TRBJ2-3 gives the whole variable domain DTGVSQNPRHKITKRGQNVTFRCDPISEHNRLYWYRQTLGQGPEFLTYFQNEAQLEKSRLLSDRFSAERPKGSFSTLEIQRTEQGDSAMYLCASCTGGKADTQYFGPGTRLTVL.